Detailed here is one TCR beta chain. This record belongs to a study of blood T cell repertoires in COVID-19. Germline assignment: CDR1 SEHNR and CDR2 FQNEAQ (reference sequence). With V trimmed by 3 bases and J by 7 bases, 3 bases remained unmatched. CDR3 length equals 14 residues. Repertoires were generated with immunoSEQ multiplex PCR, while TCRdb's copy carries only in-frame clones and drops some. The sample includes about 180,000 clones, approximately 90% of them seen just once. The sequenced sample consisted of peripheral blood. The chain couples TRBV7-9 to TRBJ1-6; TRBD1 matches at 7 bases. This sequence was found in a woman younger than 45 with active or convalescent COVID-19. The CDR3 DNA reads TGTGCCAGCAGCTTCGACAGGGTGAATTCACCCCTCCACTTT. This sequence encodes CASSFDRVNSPLHF.